The entry that follows covers one T cell receptor (beta chain) sequence. Its target is unknown. The data are from a study of cytotoxic CD8 clonotypes in ibrutinib-treated CLL. Points from the study as a whole: The study found clonality rose at ibrutinib response, then fell toward baseline at progression.

V gave up 0 bases and J gave up 4 bases; unmatched junction bases: 4. CDR1 is MGHRA and CDR2 is YSYEKL in the germline V gene. The length of the CDR3 is 15 residues. TCRdb's table, derived via immunoSEQ multiplex PCR, lists solely in-frame clones and lacks some. The table records approximately 97,000 clones, 60% to 80% of them present only once. The genes are TRBV4-1 and TRBJ2-5; TRBD2 matches at 8 bases. The TCR originated in a human donor with chronic lymphocytic leukemia. Sequencing was performed on PBMCs, taken after 24 months of ibrutinib treatment. DNA for the CDR3: TGCGCCAGCAGCCAAGAAGGGACTAGAGGAGAGACCCAGTACTTC. This codes for CASSQEGTRGETQYF.